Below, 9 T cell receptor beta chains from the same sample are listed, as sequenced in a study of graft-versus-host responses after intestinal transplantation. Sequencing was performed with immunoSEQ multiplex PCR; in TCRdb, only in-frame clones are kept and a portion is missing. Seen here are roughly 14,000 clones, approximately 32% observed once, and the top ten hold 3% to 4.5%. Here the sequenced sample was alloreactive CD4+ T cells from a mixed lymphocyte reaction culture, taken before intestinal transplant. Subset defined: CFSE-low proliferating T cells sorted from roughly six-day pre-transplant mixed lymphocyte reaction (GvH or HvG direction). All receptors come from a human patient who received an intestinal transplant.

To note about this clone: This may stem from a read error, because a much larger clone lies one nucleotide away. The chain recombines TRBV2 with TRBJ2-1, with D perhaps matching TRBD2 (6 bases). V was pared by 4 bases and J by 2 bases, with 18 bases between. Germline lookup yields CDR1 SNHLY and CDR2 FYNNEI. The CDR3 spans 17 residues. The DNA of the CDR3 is TGTGCCAGCAGTGGGGGCGAGGGGAGCGGGCCCTACAATGAGCAGTTCTTC. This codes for CASSGGEGSGPYNEQFF.

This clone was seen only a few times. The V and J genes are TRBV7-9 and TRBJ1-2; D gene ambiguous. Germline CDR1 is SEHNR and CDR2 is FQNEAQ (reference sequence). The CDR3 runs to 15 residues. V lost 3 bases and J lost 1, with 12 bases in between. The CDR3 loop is CASSFSGSLNYGYTF. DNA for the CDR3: TGTGCCAGCAGCTTTTCGGGGTCCCTTAACTATGGCTACACCTTC. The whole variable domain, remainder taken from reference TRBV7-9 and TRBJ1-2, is DTGVSQNPRHKITKRGQNVTFRCDPISEHNRLYWYRQTLGQGPEFLTYFQNEAQLEKSRLLSDRFSAERPKGSFSTLEIQRTEQGDSAMYLCASSFSGSLNYGYTFGSGTRLTVV.

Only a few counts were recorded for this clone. In DNA, the CDR3 is TGTGCCAGCAGCTTAGCTCCAGGGAGGCCAACTAATGAAAAACTGTTTTTT. Its protein product is CASSLAPGRPTNEKLFF. This rearrangement joins TRBV11-2 to TRBJ1-4; tentatively, D is TRBD1 (5 bases). Trimming removed 1 base from V and 0 bases from J, with 12 bases in between. CDR3 length: 17 residues. Germline loops: CDR1 SGHAT, CDR2 FQNNGV.

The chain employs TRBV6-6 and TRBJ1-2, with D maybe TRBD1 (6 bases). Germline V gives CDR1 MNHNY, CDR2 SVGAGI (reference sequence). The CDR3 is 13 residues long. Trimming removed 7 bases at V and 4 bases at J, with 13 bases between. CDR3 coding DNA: TGTGCCAGCACCCCTACAGGGTTCTATGGCTACACCTTC. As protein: CASTPTGFYGYTF.

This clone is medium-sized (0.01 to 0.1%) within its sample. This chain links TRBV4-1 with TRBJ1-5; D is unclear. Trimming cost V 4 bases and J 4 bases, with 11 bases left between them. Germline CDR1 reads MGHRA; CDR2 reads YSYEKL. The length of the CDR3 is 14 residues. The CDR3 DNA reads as TGCGCCAGCAGCCCCCAAACAACAAATCAGCCCCAGCATTTT. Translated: CASSPQTTNQPQHF.

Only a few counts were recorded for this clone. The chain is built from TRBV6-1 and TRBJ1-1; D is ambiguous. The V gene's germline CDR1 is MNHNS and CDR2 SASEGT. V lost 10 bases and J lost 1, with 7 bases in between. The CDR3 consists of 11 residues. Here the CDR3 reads CAIGENTEAFF. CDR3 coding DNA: TGTGCCATCGGGGAGAACACTGAAGCTTTCTTT.

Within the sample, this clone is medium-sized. CDR3 nucleotides: TGTGCCAGCACCAATACCAACACCGGGGAGCTGTTTTTT. Protein sequence: CASTNTNTGELFF. The chain recombines TRBV6-1 with TRBJ2-2; D is unclear. Trimming pared 7 bases from V and 2 bases from J, leaving 8 bases between. CDR3 length: 13 residues. CDR1 is MNHNS, CDR2 SASEGT, per germline.

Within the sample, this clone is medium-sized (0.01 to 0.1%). The CDR3 nucleotides are TGTGCCAGCAGCCAAGTAGGCGGGGAATCACATGAGCAGTTCTTC. It translates to CASSQVGGESHEQFF. The chain carries TRBV4-2 and TRBJ2-1; possibly TRBD2 for D (6 bases). Trimming pared 1 base from V and 8 bases from J, leaving 15 bases between. This CDR3 has 15 amino acids. Germline values: CDR1 LGHNA, CDR2 YNFKEQ.

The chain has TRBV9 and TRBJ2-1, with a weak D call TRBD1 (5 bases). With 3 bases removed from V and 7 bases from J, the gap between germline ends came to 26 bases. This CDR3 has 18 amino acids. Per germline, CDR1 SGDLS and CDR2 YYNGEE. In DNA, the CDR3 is TGTGCCAGCAGCGCGACGGAGATGCGGAAGTGGCGGACAAATGAGCAGTTCTTC. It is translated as CASSATEMRKWRTNEQFF.